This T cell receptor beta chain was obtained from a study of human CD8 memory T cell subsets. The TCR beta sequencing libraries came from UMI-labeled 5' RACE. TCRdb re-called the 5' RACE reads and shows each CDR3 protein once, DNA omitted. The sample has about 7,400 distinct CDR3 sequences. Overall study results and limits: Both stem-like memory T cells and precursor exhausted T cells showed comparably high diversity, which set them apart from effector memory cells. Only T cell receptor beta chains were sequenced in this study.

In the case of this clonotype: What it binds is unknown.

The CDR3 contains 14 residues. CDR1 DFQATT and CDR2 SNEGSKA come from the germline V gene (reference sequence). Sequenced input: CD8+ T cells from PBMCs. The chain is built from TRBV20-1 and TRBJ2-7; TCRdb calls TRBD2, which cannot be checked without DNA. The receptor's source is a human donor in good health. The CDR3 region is CSAGAGTIIYEQYF.